The clone carrying this TCR beta chain has more than one count but fewer than ten. This record comes from a study of quantifying T cell responses using KT2 cells. The overall study: TCR alpha and beta constant-region primers primed reverse transcription of RNA. The second PCR ran as a qPCR until a predetermined fluorescence threshold was reached.

An oligo carrying a UMI was ligated to the cDNA 3' end. The first PCR ran 4 to 5 cycles with an equimolar RC1.1 and RC1.2 beta primer mix. TCRdb ran MiXCR on the UMI-ligation and nested PCR reads and lists one entry per CDR3 protein. The table shows tens of thousands of distinct CDR3 sequences, with approximately 13% occurring only once. With 5 bases clipped from V and 6 bases from J, the junction kept 15 bases outside the gene matches. This CDR3 is built from 17 residues. Germline V lookup: CDR1 GTSNPN, CDR2 SVGIG (reference sequence). J is TRBJ2-1 and V is TRBV30; TRBD2 agrees at 11 bases. The receptor was isolated from a human donor. The sequenced sample was PBMCs spiked with cells of the T cell clone KT2. This CDR3 is CAWGRKGTSGSRNEQFF. As DNA, the CDR3 is TGTGCCTGGGGTAGAAAAGGAACTAGCGGGAGCCGCAATGAGCAGTTCTTC. Together with reference TRBV30 and TRBJ2-1, the CDR3 gives the full variable domain: SQTIHQWPATLVQPVGSPLSLECTVEGTSNPNLYWYRQAAGRGLQLLFYSVGIGQISSEVPQNLSASRPQDRQFILSSKKLLLSDSGFYLCAWGRKGTSGSRNEQFFGPGTRLTVL.